The clone carrying this T cell receptor beta chain has only a few counts. Its target is unknown. This specimen comes from a study of PD-1 blockade in classical Hodgkin lymphoma. Study-wide background: Patients received nivolumab 3 mg/kg intravenously every 2 weeks.

As for time point: cycle 4 day 1 (C4D1), after more than five weeks of nivolumab. Every patient was affected by relapse after autologous stem cell transplantation, while exposure to brentuximab vedotin was not uniform. Data came from immunoSEQ multiplex PCR; TCRdb stores just in-frame clones and leaves some out. The sample has about 64,000 clones, 75% to 95% seen once. Study-level points and caveats: Possible causes of repertoire differences, disease activity or prior therapy, remain undefined.

CDR1 is MNHNS and CDR2 is SASEGT in the germline V gene. The V end lost 6 bases, the J end lost 3 bases, and 11 bases lay between the germline ends. The CDR3 extends over 13 amino acids. Sequencing was performed on peripheral blood mononuclear cells (PBMCs), taken before the fourth cycle of nivolumab. This clonotype was sampled from a human donor with classical Hodgkin lymphoma. The V gene is TRBV6-1, the J gene TRBJ1-1; D remains unclear. The CDR3 protein is CASRTTTYTEAFF. CDR3 in DNA: TGTGCCAGCAGGACGACAACCTACACTGAAGCTTTCTTT.